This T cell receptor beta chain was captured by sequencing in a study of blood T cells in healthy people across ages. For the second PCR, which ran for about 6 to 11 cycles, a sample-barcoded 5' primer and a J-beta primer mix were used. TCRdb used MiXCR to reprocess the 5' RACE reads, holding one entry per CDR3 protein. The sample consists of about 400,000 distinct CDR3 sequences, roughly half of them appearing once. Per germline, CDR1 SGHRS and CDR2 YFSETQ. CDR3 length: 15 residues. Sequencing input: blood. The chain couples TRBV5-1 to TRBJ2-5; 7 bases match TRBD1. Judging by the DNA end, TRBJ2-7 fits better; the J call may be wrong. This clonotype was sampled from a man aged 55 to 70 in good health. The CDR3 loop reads CASSLATGARYEQYF. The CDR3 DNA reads TGCGCCAGCAGCCTGGCTACAGGGGCCCGTTACGAGCAGTACTTC.